These 18 T cell receptor beta chains were all obtained from the same sample, sequenced in a study of T cell clonality in common variable immunodeficiency. The study, taken as a whole, reports: Fewer deletions and N-nucleotide insertions were reportedly seen in common variable immunodeficiency TCR beta sequences.

No cognate antigen is known for these TCRs. Repertoires were generated with immunoSEQ multiplex PCR, while TCRdb's copy carries only in-frame clones and drops some. This sample has over 15,000 clones, each found more than once. The sample taken for sequencing was peripheral blood mononuclear cells. All receptors derive from a human donor with common variable immunodeficiency.

Comment on this clone: The CDR3 end lies 3 residues beyond the end of the read and is filled in from the germline J gene. This chain joins TRBV6-1 and TRBJ2-3; D is perhaps TRBD2 (7 bases). There are 17 residues in the CDR3. Germline-derived CDR1 and CDR2 are MNHNS and SASEGT. Trimming left V 0 bases short and J 3 bases short, with 16 bases between. The CDR3 bases that were read are TGTGCCAGCAGTGAAGCTATTTACGGGGGGCCGACAGATACG. Its protein is CASSEAIYGGPTDT. The entire CDR3 sequence reads CASSEAIYGGPTDTQYF.

This clone was counted at least ten times. The read comes to an end 3 residues before the CDR3 does, leaving the germline J gene to fill in the end. This chain joins TRBV5-6 and TRBJ2-3; tentative D call: TRBD2 (6 bases). There are 14 residues in the CDR3. The V end lost 0 bases, the J end lost 4 bases, and 9 bases lay between the germline ends. Germline V gene sequence: CDR1 SGHDT, CDR2 YYEEEE. CDR3 sequence reads: CASSLGLVADTQYF. Partial CDR3 DNA: TGTGCCAGCAGCTTGGGACTAGTGGCAGATACG.

This clone has only a few counts. The sequenced fragment ends 3 residues before the CDR3 boundary, so the rest is inferred from the germline J gene. J is TRBJ2-7 and V is TRBV11-1, with 8 bases aligning to TRBD2. The V and J ends lost 5 bases and 3 bases, in that order; junction bases with no gene match: 6. CDR3 size: 14 residues. Germline CDR1 SGHAT, CDR2 FQDESV (reference sequence). The CDR3 bases that were read are TGTGCCAGCAGCCCCACACTAGCGGACTACGAG. Residues: CASSPTLADYE. From start to end, the CDR3 is CASSPTLADYEQYF. The complete variable domain, with remaining parts taken from reference TRBV11-1 and TRBJ2-7, reads EAEVAQSPRYKITEKSQAVAFWCDPISGHATLYWYRQILGQGPELLVQFQDESVVDDSQLPKDRFSAERLKGVDSTLKIQPAELGDSAMYLCASSPTLADYEQYFGPGTRLTVT.

This clone was seen many times. The CDR3 end is not reached by the read, which stops 3 residues before it; the germline J gene fills it in. The chain has TRBV19 and TRBJ1-5; TRBD1 agrees at 7 bases. With V trimmed by 10 bases and J by 0 bases, 18 bases remained unmatched. Per germline, CDR1 LNHDA and CDR2 SQIVND (reference sequence). The CDR3 covers 18 residues. The DNA read from the CDR3 is TGTGCCACCCTTCCTCATCTTCGGACAGGAGATAGCAATCAGCCC. It yields the protein CATLPHLRTGDSNQP. The CDR3 reads in full as CATLPHLRTGDSNQPQHF.

This clone came up a few times. The read terminates 3 residues before the CDR3 end, so the remaining end is supplied by the germline J gene. The chain couples TRBV20-1 to TRBJ2-3; 7 bases map to TRBD2. Looked up from germline, CDR1 is DFQATT and CDR2 is SNEGSKA (reference sequence). V lost 3 bases, J lost 2 bases, and 8 bases stayed unmatched. The CDR3 is made up of 15 amino acids. The CDR3 is CSASRGRGYTDTQYF. CDR3 DNA (partial): TGCAGTGCTAGTAGAGGGCGGGGGTACACAGATACG.

With regard to this clone: The read comes to an end 3 residues before the CDR3 does, leaving the germline J gene to fill in the end. The chain couples TRBV18 to TRBJ1-5; 7 bases are a match to TRBD1. The ends lost 3 bases at V and 7 bases at J; junction bases unmatched: 12. The V gene's germline CDR1 is KGHSH and CDR2 LQKENI. The CDR3 length is 16 residues. Partial CDR3 DNA: TGTGCCAGCTCACCTGACGTTGGACAGGTAGGCCAGCCC. The encoded protein is CASSPDVGQVGQP. The whole CDR3 is CASSPDVGQVGQPQHF. Combining the CDR3 with reference TRBV18 and TRBJ1-5 gives the whole variable domain NAGVMQNPRHLVRRRGQEARLRCSPMKGHSHVYWYRQLPEEGLKFMVYLQKENIIDESGMPKERFSAEFPKEGPSILRIQQVVRGDSAAYFCASSPDVGQVGQPQHFGDGTRLSIL.

A remark on this clone: The read ends 3 residues early relative to the CDR3; the germline J gene fills the gap. V gene TRBV7-3 combines with J gene TRBJ1-1, with a weak D call TRBD1 (5 bases). The CDR3 is made up of 13 amino acids. Germline lookup yields CDR1 SGHTA and CDR2 FQGTGA. V was pared by 2 bases and J by 4 bases, with 8 bases between. The DNA read from the CDR3 is TGTGCCAGCAGCTTAGGGGGGGGCACTGAA. Its translation: CASSLGGGTE. The complete CDR3 reads CASSLGGGTEAFF. Drawing the rest from reference TRBV7-3 and TRBJ1-1, the complete variable domain is GAGVSQTPSNKVTEKGKYVELRCDPISGHTALYWYRQSLGQGPEFLIYFQGTGAADDSGLPNDRFFAVRPEGSVSTLKIQRTERGDSAVYLCASSLGGGTEAFFGQGTRLTVV.

This clone was seen only a few times. The read stops 3 residues short of the end of the CDR3; the missing end is completed from the germline J gene. The rearrangement uses TRBV7-2 and TRBJ1-6, with 8 bases identical to TRBD1. CDR3 length: 15 amino acids. Per germline, CDR1 SGHTA and CDR2 FQGNSA. Trimming removed 4 bases from V and 9 bases from J; junction bases left unmatched: 8. The CDR3: CASSWGGQDGSPLHF. CDR3 DNA (partial): TGTGCCAGCAGCTGGGGGGGACAGGACGGTTCACCC.

About this clone: The read halts 3 residues ahead of the CDR3 end, with the missing end drawn from the germline J gene. The chain employs TRBV2 and TRBJ2-3, with 8 nucleotides matching TRBD1. The CDR3 length is 14 residues. The V segment lost 4 bases and the J segment 6 bases; nucleotides outside the gene matches: 6. Germline lookup yields CDR1 SNHLY and CDR2 FYNNEI. The CDR3 loop is CASSVSRGHDTQYF. The covered CDR3 bases are TGTGCCAGCAGTGTCTCCAGGGGGCACGATACG. The complete variable domain, with remaining parts taken from reference TRBV2 and TRBJ2-3, reads EPEVTQTPSHQVTQMGQEVILRCVPISNHLYFYWYRQILGQKVEFLVSFYNNEISEKSEIFDDQFSVERPDGSNFTLKIRSTKLEDSAMYFCASSVSRGHDTQYFGPGTRLTVL.

In its sample, this clone ranks as medium-sized (0.01 to 0.1%). Read coverage stops 3 residues before the CDR3 terminus; the germline J gene supplies the remainder. The V gene is TRBV5-1, the J gene TRBJ2-7; TRBD1 agrees at 8 bases. V shed 7 bases and J 3 bases; nucleotides not matched to a gene: 12. The CDR3 totals 15 residues. CDR1 is SGHRS, CDR2 YFSETQ, per germline. The CDR3 region is CASCPSGQGYYEQYF. The covered CDR3 bases are TGCGCCAGCTGCCCCTCCGGACAGGGATACTACGAG.

Only a few counts were recorded for this clone. Read sequence stops 3 residues before the CDR3 end, and the germline J gene provides the missing end. The chain links TRBV19 to TRBJ2-1, with 12 bases fitting TRBD2. Trimming at V came to 2 bases and at J to 6 bases, leaving 5 bases not matched to a gene. Germline CDR1 and CDR2: LNHDA and SQIVND (reference sequence). The CDR3 is 16 residues long. The sequenced part of the CDR3 DNA is TGTGCCAGTAGTATACAGCTAGCGGGGGGGCGCAATGAG. Protein: CASSIQLAGGRNE. In full, the CDR3 is CASSIQLAGGRNEQFF.

With regard to this clone: The read falls 3 residues short of the CDR3 end, and the missing part is taken from the germline J gene. The chain carries TRBV19 and TRBJ2-6; D unresolved. V was trimmed by 6 bases and J by 0 bases, leaving 24 bases between them. The CDR3 covers 20 residues. The V gene's germline CDR1 is LNHDA and CDR2 SQIVND (reference sequence). The CDR3: CASRSGFFMPNSSGANVLTF. CDR3 DNA (partial): TGTGCCAGTAGGTCCGGATTCTTCATGCCGAACAGCTCTGGGGCCAACGTC.

This clone was observed a handful of times. The CDR3 end is not reached by the read, which stops 3 residues before it; the germline J gene fills it in. The chain couples TRBV2 to TRBJ2-3; D is unresolved. Per the germline V gene, CDR1 is SNHLY and CDR2 is FYNNEI. The germline V and J ends were trimmed by 2 bases and 5 bases, with 14 bases remaining between them. This CDR3 spans 15 amino acids. Partial CDR3 DNA: TGTGCCAGCAGTGAACAGAATATGGCCTTAGATACG. The encoded protein is CASSEQNMALDT. The entire CDR3 sequence reads CASSEQNMALDTQYF.

This clone was found a few times. The read ends 3 residues shy of where the CDR3 ends; the end is completed using the germline J gene. V is TRBV19 and J is TRBJ2-3; no definite D call. Germline values: CDR1 LNHDA, CDR2 SQIVND (reference sequence). Trimming left V 3 bases short and J 4 bases short, with 5 bases between. This CDR3 has 12 residues. The DNA read from the CDR3 is TGTGCCAGTAGTATCGCAGCAGATACG. It translates to CASSIAADT. The CDR3 in its entirety is CASSIAADTQYF. Full variable domain (outside the CDR3, taken from reference TRBV19 and TRBJ2-3): DGGITQSPKYLFRKEGQNVTLSCEQNLNHDAMYWYRQDPGQGLRLIYYSQIVNDFQKGDIAEGYSVSREKKESFPLTVTSAQKNPTAFYLCASSIAADTQYFGPGTRLTVL.

Points on this clone: The read halts 3 residues ahead of the CDR3 end, with the missing end drawn from the germline J gene. The genes are TRBV2 and TRBJ1-4; D uncertain. Trimming shortened V by 11 bases and J by 5 bases, and 15 bases separated the two germline ends. Looked up from germline, CDR1 is SNHLY and CDR2 is FYNNEI. This CDR3 has 13 residues. CDR3 DNA (partial): TGTGCCGGCCAGCATGACACGAATGAAAAA. This encodes CAGQHDTNEK. The entire CDR3 reads CAGQHDTNEKLFF.

This clone came up a few times. The read gets to within 3 residues of the CDR3 end, and the germline J gene fills in the rest. The V and J genes are TRBV7-9 and TRBJ1-5; D is ambiguous. V dropped 1 base and J dropped 6 bases, with 4 bases sitting between them. Per the germline V gene, CDR1 is SEHNR and CDR2 is FQNEAQ (reference sequence). This CDR3 spans 12 amino acids. The CDR3: CASSLGVQPQHF. CDR3 bases read: TGTGCCAGCAGCTTAGGCGTTCAGCCC. The variable domain in full, completed from reference TRBV7-9 and TRBJ1-5, reads DTGVSQNPRHKITKRGQNVTFRCDPISEHNRLYWYRQTLGQGPEFLTYFQNEAQLEKSRLLSDRFSAERPKGSFSTLEIQRTEQGDSAMYLCASSLGVQPQHFGDGTRLSIL.

On this clone: The read falls 3 residues short of the CDR3 end, and the missing part is taken from the germline J gene. The chain joins TRBV19 to TRBJ1-3; weak D call: TRBD1 (5 bases). The V gene's germline CDR1 is LNHDA and CDR2 SQIVND (reference sequence). Deletions cut 7 bases from V and 4 bases from J, with 8 bases between. This CDR3 is 12 amino acids long. The sequenced part of the CDR3 DNA is TGTGCCAGTACACAGGAGGGAAACACC. It yields the protein CASTQEGNT. The full-length CDR3 reads as CASTQEGNTIYF.

At least ten counts were recorded for this clone. Coverage ceases 3 residues before the CDR3 finishes, and the germline J gene fills in the end. J is TRBJ2-5 and V is TRBV20-1, with D possibly being TRBD1 (6 bases). Between the trimmed V and J ends, which lost 5 bases and 3 bases, there was a span of 16 bases. Germline CDR1 and CDR2: DFQATT and SNEGSKA (reference sequence). The CDR3 length is 14 residues. The CDR3 loop reads CSAPTGTSKETQYF. CDR3 bases read: TGCAGTGCTCCGACCGGGACATCAAAAGAGACC.